Listed below are T cell receptor beta chains from one sample, sequenced in a study of blood T cell repertoires in COVID-19. The table came from immunoSEQ multiplex PCR; TCRdb's copy has only in-frame clones and leaves some out. The table records hundreds of thousands of clones, approximately 80% of them present only once. The source material was peripheral blood. The receptors come from a woman aged 40 to 55 with active or convalescent COVID-19. The CDR3 runs from the conserved cysteine through the conserved F or W. D genes are given only for firm matches. Expanded clones get a size class; other rows say once, few or many, or leave the size out.

TGTGCCAGCAGCCGACAGGGGGGAAATCAGCCCCAGCATTTT	CASSRQGGNQPQHF	TRBJ1-5	TRBV13	TRBD1	.
TGTGCCAGCAGTCGGGACAGGGTAGGCGACGAGCAGTACTTC	CASSRDRVGDEQYF	TRBJ2-7	TRBV28	TRBD1	.
TGTGCCAGCCGCAGCGGGGATACGCAGTATTTT	CASRSGDTQYF	TRBJ2-3	TRBV19	.	.
TGTGCCAGCAGCGGATGGGGGGAGGCTGAAAAACTGTTTTTT	CASSGWGEAEKLFF	TRBJ1-4	TRBV28	.	.
TGTGCCAGCAGCTTGGAATCAGGGGGCCACTTAATGATGAACACTGAAGCTTTCTTT	CASSLESGGHLMMNTEAFF	TRBJ1-1	TRBV5-5	TRBD1	few
TGTGCCAGCGGAAACCGGGACAGGGGCACCGAAAAACTGTTTTTT	CASGNRDRGTEKLFF	TRBJ1-4	TRBV5-4	TRBD1	.
TGTGCCAGCGCCCGGAGTGGGCGGGGGCCCTACGAGCAGTACTTC	CASARSGRGPYEQYF	TRBJ2-7	TRBV27	.	.
TGCGCCAGCAGCCCTGAGGTAGCCATTGAAAAACTGTTTTTT	CASSPEVAIEKLFF	TRBJ1-4	TRBV4-1	.	.
TGTGCCAGCAGCAAAGATCCCCGGAACGGACAGGGCCCTTTGAGCACTGAAGCTTTCTTT	CASSKDPRNGQGPLSTEAFF	TRBJ1-1	TRBV21-1	.	.
TGTGCCACCAGCAGAGATCCGGACACCAATTCACCCCTCCACTTT	CATSRDPDTNSPLHF	TRBJ1-6	TRBV15	.	many
TGTGCCAGCAGCTTGTCGCGGGGGGTCGGAAACACCATATATTTT	CASSLSRGVGNTIYF	TRBJ1-3	TRBV5-8	.	.
TGTGCCATCAGGGAAGAGCTAGCGACAGATACGCAGTATTTT	CAIREELATDTQYF	TRBJ2-3	TRBV10-3	.	.
TGTGCCAGCGCCCGGGGGGGCACCGGGGAGCTGTTTTTT	CASARGGTGELFF	TRBJ2-2	TRBV3-1/TRBV3-2	TRBD2	.
TGTGCCAGCAGCTTAGTGAGGTCCTCCGTACTGTTTTTT	CASSLVRSSVLFF	TRBJ1-4	TRBV7-2	.	.
TGTGCCAGTAGTACGCAGGGTTACGAGCAGTACTTC	CASSTQGYEQYF	TRBJ2-7	TRBV19	.	.
TGTGCCAGCAGTTACTCGACAGCGAAAAACTATGGCTACACCTTC	CASSYSTAKNYGYTF	TRBJ1-2	TRBV6-6	.	few
TGTGCCAGCAGCTTTGAGCTAAGCACAGATACGCAGTATTTT	CASSFELSTDTQYF	TRBJ2-3	TRBV5-4	.	few